Presented here are 25 T cell receptor beta chains from one specimen sequenced in a study of blood T cell repertoires in COVID-19. Using immunoSEQ multiplex PCR, the repertoire was profiled, and TCRdb retains in-frame clones only, with some absent. The data hold approximately 170,000 clones, with 88% observed a single time. The sequenced sample consisted of peripheral blood. The origin of the receptors is a man aged 55-75 years with acute or convalescent COVID-19.

This clone was recorded only once. The chain couples TRBV3-1 (or the pseudogene TRBV3-2) to TRBJ1-1; TRBD1 matches 11 bases. V shed 1 base and J 11 bases; nucleotides not matched to a gene: 9. The CDR3 is made up of 15 amino acids. Looked up from germline, CDR1 is LGHDT and CDR2 is YNNKEL (reference sequence). CDR3 amino acids: CASSQGDRGMESAFF. In DNA, the CDR3 is TGTGCCAGCAGCCAAGGGGACAGGGGGATGGAATCGGCTTTCTTT.

In DNA form, the CDR3 reads TGTGCCAGCAGTTCTCAGGTTTTCTACAATGAGCAGTTCTTC. Amino acid sequence: CASSSQVFYNEQFF. The chain recombines TRBV7-2 with TRBJ2-1; D unresolved. V was cut by 6 bases and J by 3 bases, with 12 bases left in between. The length of the CDR3 is 14 residues. The germline V gene encodes CDR1 SGHTA and CDR2 FQGNSA.

Regarding this clone: A read error may produce the germline difference seen at one junction end. V usage is TRBV4-3 and J usage is TRBJ1-3; D is perhaps TRBD1 (5 bases). Germline CDR1 reads LGHNA; CDR2 reads YSLEER. This CDR3 has 15 residues. The CDR3 nucleotides are TGCGCCAGCAACCAAAGGGCAGGGCCTGGAAACACCATATATTTT. It is translated as CASNQRAGPGNTIYF.

The chain carries TRBV2 and TRBJ1-2; a weak D match, TRBD1 (5 bases). This CDR3 comprises 11 residues. Per the germline V gene, CDR1 is SNHLY and CDR2 is FYNNEI. V lost 11 bases to trimming and J lost 10 bases, with 17 bases between them. CDR3 in amino acids: CADILGGSYTF. In DNA, the CDR3 is TGTGCCGACATCTTGGGGGGATCCTACACCTTC.

V and J are TRBV18 and TRBJ1-1; D is unclear. V lost 3 bases and J lost 0, with 8 bases in between. CDR1 is KGHSH, CDR2 LQKENI, per germline. The CDR3 loop spans 14 amino acids. In nucleotides, the CDR3 is TGTGCCAGCTCACCTGCGTCGGTGAACACTGAAGCTTTCTTT. Protein: CASSPASVNTEAFF.

The chain uses TRBV7-3 and TRBJ2-1; maybe TRBD2 (5 bases). Germline values: CDR1 SGHTA, CDR2 FQGTGA. The CDR3 has 16 amino acids. V was clipped by 3 bases and J by 1 base, with 13 bases between them. The CDR3 DNA is TGTGCCAGCAGCTTCGGTGGCGGACTTTCCTACAATGAGCAGTTCTTC. Residues: CASSFGGGLSYNEQFF.

The J gene is TRBJ1-5, the V gene TRBV2; no reliable D call. Germline lookup yields CDR1 SNHLY and CDR2 FYNNEI. V was clipped by 6 bases and J by 2 bases, with 11 bases between them. CDR3 length: 14 residues. CDR3 coding DNA: TGTGCCAGCAGACGGGGTGAGGGCAATCAGCCCCAGCATTTT. The encoded protein is CASRRGEGNQPQHF.

This clone has only a few counts. V usage is TRBV9 and J usage is TRBJ1-2, with 9 positions matching TRBD1. This CDR3 has 18 amino acids. V gave up 4 bases and J gave up 8 bases; unmatched junction bases: 21. Germline V gene data show CDR1 as SGDLS and CDR2 as YYNGEE. The CDR3 region has the DNA TGTGCCAGCAGCCCTTATCCGGGACAGGGTATTGTAAGAGGCGGCTACACCTTC. Its translation is CASSPYPGQGIVRGGYTF. The whole variable domain, filled in from reference TRBV9 and TRBJ1-2, reads DSGVTQTPKHLITATGQRVTLRCSPRSGDLSVYWYQQSLDQGLQFLIQYYNGEERAKGNILERFSAQQFPDLHSELNLSSLELGDSALYFCASSPYPGQGIVRGGYTFGSGTRLTVV.

This chain joins TRBV6-5 and TRBJ2-7, with a weak D call TRBD2 (6 bases). The germline V and J ends were trimmed by 4 bases and 6 bases, with 13 bases remaining between them. The CDR3 contains 13 residues. CDR1 and CDR2 from the germline V gene are MNHEY and SVGAGI. As DNA, the CDR3 is TGTGCCAGCAGTTCCCCTACGGAGGGCGAGCAGTACGTC. Encoded protein: CASSSPTEGEQYV.

The chain links TRBV4-1 to TRBJ1-1, with D unresolved. This CDR3 has 13 residues. Trimming shortened V by 3 bases and J by 1 base, and 6 bases separated the two germline ends. Germline values: CDR1 MGHRA, CDR2 YSYEKL. CDR3 loop: CASSHSRNTEAFF. The CDR3, as DNA: TGCGCCAGCAGCCATTCTCGGAACACTGAAGCTTTCTTT.

The chain recombines TRBV9 with TRBJ1-3; 8 positions agree with TRBD1. The CDR3 length is 17 residues. Germline CDR1 and CDR2: SGDLS and YYNGEE. The V and J ends lost 1 base and 4 bases, in that order; junction bases with no gene match: 10. As DNA, the CDR3 is TGTGCCAGCAGCGTAAGCCCCGGGACAGGAGCAGGAAACACCATATATTTT. Protein: CASSVSPGTGAGNTIYF.

The chain has TRBV2 and TRBJ2-7; a weak D match, TRBD2 (6 bases). Looked up from germline, CDR1 is SNHLY and CDR2 is FYNNEI. Between the trimmed V and J ends, which lost 8 bases and 7 bases, there was a span of 12 bases. This CDR3 spans 11 amino acids. As DNA, the CDR3 is TGTGCCAGCTCCTATGGAGGGGAGCAGTACGTC. It translates to CASSYGGEQYV.

The V call is TRBV12-3 or TRBV12-4, the J call TRBJ2-3; D remains ambiguous. This CDR3 contains 13 residues. The V gene lost 6 bases and the J gene lost 3 bases, with 10 bases spanning the gap. The chain's CDR3 is CASSFLQTDTQYF. CDR3 nucleotide sequence: TGTGCCAGCAGCTTTCTTCAGACAGATACGCAGTATTTT.

The chain employs TRBV7-3 and TRBJ1-2; 9 nucleotides align to TRBD1. CDR1 SGHTA and CDR2 FQGTGA come from the germline V gene. The CDR3 has 16 amino acids. V lost 2 bases and J lost 5; bases outside the gene matches: 9. The CDR3 region has the DNA TGTGCCAGCAGCTTACGTGGGACAGGGAATCGGTATGGCTACACCTTC. Amino acids: CASSLRGTGNRYGYTF.

V is TRBV6-2 or TRBV6-3 and J is TRBJ2-2, with D possibly matching TRBD1 (6 bases). CDR3 length: 15 residues. The germline V and J ends were trimmed by 4 bases and 6 bases, with 15 bases remaining between them. The V gene's germline CDR1 is MNHEY and CDR2 SVGEGT. CDR3 nucleotide sequence: TGTGCCAGCAGTTTCACAGGGATGTCGGCCGGGGAGCTGTTTTTT. The encoded protein is CASSFTGMSAGELFF.

The V call is TRBV2, the J call TRBJ1-5; 9 bases align to TRBD1. The CDR3 sequence is 17 residues long. Germline V gene sequence: CDR1 SNHLY, CDR2 FYNNEI. V was pared by 2 bases and J by 1 base, with 6 bases of the junction left unmatched. DNA for the CDR3: TGTGCCAGCAGTGAAAGGACAGGGGATGGAAGCAATCAGCCCCAGCATTTT. Translating gives CASSERTGDGSNQPQHF.

The chain employs TRBV19 and TRBJ2-7, with 8 bases that match TRBD1. The CDR3 extends over 14 amino acids. Germline assignment: CDR1 LNHDA and CDR2 SQIVND (reference sequence). V trimming: 7 bases; J trimming: 5 bases; junction bases outside the gene matches: 10. CDR3 in DNA: TGTGCCAGTAAGCCGGGACAGGCCTCTGACGAGCAGTACTTC. Its protein is CASKPGQASDEQYF.

This chain joins TRBV5-6 and TRBJ2-2; D remains unclear. CDR3 size: 11 residues. Germline V gene sequence: CDR1 SGHDT, CDR2 YYEEEE. The V gene lost 2 bases and the J gene lost 7 bases, with 3 bases spanning the gap. The CDR3 nucleotides read TGTGCCAGCAGCTTCCACGGGGAGCTGTTTTTT. Its protein product is CASSFHGELFF. Filled out from reference TRBV5-6 and TRBJ2-2, the complete variable domain reads DAGVTQSPTHLIKTRGQQVTLRCSPKSGHDTVSWYQQALGQGPQFIFQYYEEEERQRGNFPDRFSGHQFPNYSSELNVNALLLGDSALYLCASSFHGELFFGEGSRLTVL.

This clone was observed a single time. The rearrangement joins TRBV3-1 (or the pseudogene TRBV3-2) to TRBJ2-5; the match to TRBD2 covers 11 bases. The ends lost 2 bases at V and 4 bases at J; junction bases unmatched: 6. Germline values: CDR1 LGHDT, CDR2 YNNKEL (reference sequence). The CDR3 has 16 residues. Here the CDR3 reads CASSQLAGGLRETQYF. The CDR3 nucleotides are TGTGCCAGCAGCCAACTAGCGGGGGGCCTGAGAGAGACCCAGTACTTC.

The chain couples TRBV10-3 to TRBJ1-1; 7 bases fit TRBD1. The CDR3 has 14 amino acids. Germline CDR1 ENHRY, CDR2 SYGVKD. The J segment lost 6 bases and the V segment lost 4 bases, leaving 8 bases of the junction unmatched. In nucleotides, the CDR3 is TGTGCCATCAGTGTGACAGGGTACAACGCTGAAGCTTTCTTT. It codes for CAISVTGYNAEAFF.

The rearrangement uses TRBV5-5 and TRBJ2-3; 12 nucleotides line up with TRBD2. V lost 0 bases, J lost 4 bases, and 9 bases stayed unmatched. This CDR3 has 18 residues. Germline CDR1 SGHKS, CDR2 YYEKEE (reference sequence). The chain's CDR3 is CASSLEEASGRAPDTQYF. As DNA, the CDR3 is TGTGCCAGCAGCTTGGAAGAGGCTAGCGGGAGGGCCCCAGATACGCAGTATTTT.

The chain joins TRBV2 to TRBJ2-3, with D possibly TRBD2 on 5 matching bases. The CDR3 is 13 residues long. Germline V gene lookup returns CDR1 SNHLY and CDR2 FYNNEI. V was clipped by 1 base and J by 8 bases, with 10 bases between them. For the CDR3, the DNA is TGTGCCAGCAGTGAAGACCTAGCTTCTACGCAGTATTTT. Protein sequence: CASSEDLASTQYF.

V gene TRBV27 combines with J gene TRBJ1-5, with D possibly matching TRBD1 (6 bases). This CDR3 is 14 amino acids long. Trimming cost V 1 base and J 5 bases, with 9 bases left between them. The germline V gene has CDR1 MNHEY and CDR2 SMNVEV (reference sequence). The CDR3 protein is CASSLWAGDQPQHF. Here the CDR3 DNA reads TGTGCCAGCAGTTTATGGGCAGGGGATCAGCCCCAGCATTTT.

This chain connects TRBV7-9 to TRBJ1-2; a possible D gene is TRBD1 (5 bases). Germline-derived CDR1 and CDR2 are SEHNR and FQNEAQ (reference sequence). V was trimmed by 5 bases and J by 3 bases, leaving 13 bases between them. This CDR3 region has 14 residues. The CDR3 spells CASSLTDSDYGYTF. CDR3 nucleotide sequence: TGTGCCAGCAGCCTAACCGACAGCGACTATGGCTACACCTTC.

This chain links TRBV12-5 with TRBJ2-3; TRBD1 matches 10 bases. From germline, CDR1 is LGHNT and CDR2 FRNRAP. The CDR3 runs 19 residues. The V segment lost 1 base and the J segment 5 bases; nucleotides outside the gene matches: 15. Here the CDR3 reads CASGLGGTGVGSARDTQYF. CDR3 nucleotide sequence: TGTGCTAGTGGTTTGGGTGGGACAGGGGTAGGTAGCGCAAGAGATACGCAGTATTTT.